The clone carrying this T cell receptor (beta chain) was observed a few times. Its antigen remains unidentified. These data are taken from a study of human CD4 T cells and Enterobacteriaceae. Germline CDR1 reads KGHSH; CDR2 reads LQKENI. The CDR3 contains 14 residues. The J segment lost 3 bases and the V segment lost 3 bases, leaving 4 bases of the junction unmatched. Memory CD4+ T cells were sorted as all CD4+ cells except CD45RA+CCR7+CD95- naive cells, over 95% pure. TCRdb's table, derived via immunoSEQ multiplex PCR, lists solely in-frame clones and lacks some. There are some 26,000 clones in the sample; 80% to 90% occur only once, and roughly 0.96% lies in the top ten. Broader study findings: In the top 5%: 11 of 19 and about 65% of the roughly 30 cross-reactive clonotypes.

The chain has TRBV18 and TRBJ2-7, with 8 bases that match TRBD1. The sample consisted of memory CD4+ T cells from blood. The origin of this receptor is a human donor in good health. The DNA for the CDR3 is TGTGCCAGCTCACCCGGGACAGGATACTACGAGCAGTACTTC. Its translation: CASSPGTGYYEQYF.